This TCR beta chain was captured in a study of vaccination effects on CD4 cells after COVID-19. Antigen-specific CD4+ T cells were expanded (with viral peptide pools) by the ViraFEST assay ahead of sequencing. Isolating CD4+ T cells followed more than eight days of culture. Convalescent patients had PCR-confirmed SARS-CoV-2 infection between March and December 2020. Cultures of about 2 million PBMC per well contained about 10 IU/ml IL-2 plus 10 ug/ml peptides. A half-volume exchange with IL-2 medium occurred on days 3 and 7. Notes on the study in general: Whether induced by infection or by vaccine, clones showed marked clonal contraction late after vaccination.

CDR3 size: 15 residues. With 5 bases removed from V and 3 bases from J, the gap between germline ends came to 13 bases. Germline V gene data show CDR1 as KGHDR and CDR2 as SFDVKD. Assay: immunoSEQ multiplex PCR; the TCRdb copy retains only in-frame clones and omits some. The sample includes approximately 26,000 clones, approximately 69% of them seen just once. This clone occurred many times. Antigen unknown. The sequence came from a human donor who had a prior SARS-CoV-2 infection. V is TRBV24-1 and J is TRBJ1-3; D is unclear. The input for sequencing was CD4+ T cells from PBMCs cultured with SARS-CoV-2 spike peptides, taken before COVID-19 vaccination. CDR3 region: CATSAPEDGGNTIYF. As DNA, the CDR3 is TGTGCCACCAGTGCTCCCGAGGATGGTGGAAACACCATATATTTT.